This T cell receptor beta chain came from a study of OX40 agonist ivuxolimab in advanced cancers. The repertoire was sequenced with immunoSEQ multiplex PCR; TCRdb's copy has only in-frame clones and lacks some. The table has 30,000 to 40,000 clones, roughly nine tenths seen once. Regarding this clone: No antigen is known for it. The junction and the germline gene differ at one end; a read error may be behind it.

Germline V gene lookup returns CDR1 SEHNR and CDR2 FQNEAQ (reference sequence). This CDR3 has 17 residues. Points from the study as a whole: At 0.1-3.0 mg/kg, partial responders had clonal expansion among the lowest observed.

The source is an adult with an advanced solid tumor such as melanoma, head and neck, liver or kidney cancer. The material sequenced was CD4+ or CD8+ T cells sorted from blood, taken in a trial of the OX40 agonist ivuxolimab. J is TRBJ2-1 and V is TRBV7-9; 13 nucleotides align to TRBD2. In DNA form, the CDR3 reads TGTGCCAGCAGCGGTTGGACTAGCGGGGGAGGGTACACTGAGCAGTTCTTC. This sequence encodes CASSGWTSGGGYTEQFF.